The entry below gives a single T cell receptor beta chain sequence along with its context. Its antigen is currently unknown. This CDR3 is built from 14 residues. Germline values: CDR1 SGHRS, CDR2 YFSETQ. V was clipped by 2 bases and J by 8 bases; unmatched bases: 7. This sample is drawn from a study of cytomegalovirus exposure and HLA in healthy donors. The study, taken as a whole, reports: Association of a missense DCLRE1C variant with TCR beta V- and J-gene trimming was reported in a later analysis.

Primers included in the PCR were 60 Vbeta and 13 Jbeta primers. Produced via immunoSEQ multiplex PCR; TCRdb's table is partial and in-frame only. The sample yields around 62,000 clones, around three quarters seen once. V is TRBV5-1 and J is TRBJ2-1; 7 bases agree with TRBD1. The sample comprised PBMCs. This TCR came from a man aged 55 to 70 in good health and CMV-seropositive. The CDR3 nucleotides are TGCGCCAGCAGCTTAGGACAGGCGAAGGATGAGCAGTTCTTC. Its translation is CASSLGQAKDEQFF.